This TCR beta chain was sequenced for a study of breast tumors, draining lymph nodes, adjacent tissues. This CDR3 has 15 residues. CDR1 is SNHLY and CDR2 is FYNNEI in the germline V gene. With V trimmed by 1 base and J by 7 bases, 5 bases remained unmatched. Notes on this clonotype: Its antigen is unidentified.

Findings of the study overall: The data were judged consistent with most tumor T cells coming from lymph node and expanding in tumor. Compared with lymph nodes, tumors were less diverse; compared with nontumor tissue, more. Tumor and nontumor repertoires were significantly more similar in luminal-like than in basal-like breast cancer.

TCRdb re-analysed the multiplex PCR reads in MiXCR, keeping a single row per CDR3 protein. The data contain fewer than 30,000 distinct CDR3 sequences, 68% of them singletons. The sequenced sample consisted of tumor-adjacent breast tissue. The source is a female donor with breast cancer. Some clones in this sample may be carry-over from other donors' samples. The V gene is TRBV2, the J gene TRBJ2-1, with 9 positions matching TRBD2. CDR3: CASSEEASGKNEQFF. The CDR3 region has the DNA TGTGCCAGCAGTGAAGAGGCTAGCGGGAAAAATGAGCAGTTCTTC.